The 17 T cell receptor beta chains below were found in one sample sequenced in a study of T cell responses to AZD1222 COVID-19 vaccine. Repertoires were generated with immunoSEQ multiplex PCR, while TCRdb's copy carries only in-frame clones and drops some. The top ten hold about 13% of the sample, which has 110,000 or so clones, roughly 87% seen once. The sample consisted of peripheral blood, taken on day 0 of MenACWY control vaccination. The receptors here all came from an adult in good health.

This clone was seen a single time. J is TRBJ1-1 and V is TRBV3-1 (or the pseudogene TRBV3-2); possible D gene TRBD1, 6 bases. The germline gives CDR1 LGHDT, CDR2 YNNKEL (reference sequence). The ends were cut back, 4 bases at V and 3 bases at J, with 15 bases in the middle. The CDR3 has 15 residues. CDR3 sequence reads: CASSPTRGGDTEAFF. For the CDR3, the DNA is TGTGCCAGCAGCCCGACTAGAGGGGGGGACACTGAAGCTTTCTTT.

The chain uses TRBV7-2 and TRBJ2-1; TRBD2 agrees at 12 bases. The V segment lost 6 bases and the J segment 6 bases; nucleotides outside the gene matches: 6. This CDR3 is built from 15 residues. Germline lookup yields CDR1 SGHTA and CDR2 FQGNSA. The CDR3 DNA sequence: TGTGCCAGCAGACCCGGACTAGCGGGGCCCAATGAGCAGTTCTTC. Translating gives CASRPGLAGPNEQFF.

V usage is TRBV3-1 (or the pseudogene TRBV3-2) and J usage is TRBJ2-1, with 9 bases fitting TRBD2. The junction had 6 bases not matched to a gene; V was cut back by 0 bases and J by 9 bases. Germline CDR1 LGHDT, CDR2 YNNKEL (reference sequence). The CDR3 spans 15 residues. CDR3 amino acids: CASSQDGGRVGEQFF. CDR3 in DNA: TGTGCCAGCAGCCAAGACGGCGGGAGGGTGGGTGAGCAGTTCTTC.

This chain's CDR3 is CASSEVAGATYEQYF. CDR3 coding DNA: TGTGCCAGTAGCGAGGTAGCGGGTGCCACGTACGAGCAGTACTTC. The V call is TRBV19, the J call TRBJ2-7; 7 positions agree with TRBD2. The CDR3 length is 15 residues. In germline, CDR1 is LNHDA, CDR2 SQIVND (reference sequence). After removal of 6 bases from V and 4 bases from J, the junction contained 12 bases not matched to a gene.

The chain recombines TRBV30 with TRBJ1-4, with D hard to call. V gave up 0 bases and J gave up 3 bases, with 8 bases separating them. This CDR3 contains 14 residues. Germline V gives CDR1 GTSNPN, CDR2 SVGIG (reference sequence). The CDR3 here is CAWSVGWSNEKLFF. CDR3 DNA sequence: TGTGCCTGGAGTGTCGGCTGGTCTAATGAAAAACTGTTTTTT.

The chain links TRBV7-8 to TRBJ1-5; TRBD1 might be the D (6 bases). V was pared by 4 bases and J by 4 bases, with 8 bases between. CDR1 and CDR2 (germline): SGHVS, FQNEAQ. This CDR3 spans 13 amino acids. In DNA, the CDR3 is TGTGCCAGCAGCTCCACAGGGAATCAGCCCCAGCATTTT. Its translation: CASSSTGNQPQHF.

A few counts support this clone. This specimen includes other DNA sequences encoding the same CDR3. The V call is TRBV5-4, the J call TRBJ2-7, with D hard to call. With 0 bases removed from V and 3 bases from J, the gap between germline ends came to 4 bases. Germline V gives CDR1 SGHNT, CDR2 YYREEE (reference sequence). The CDR3 runs to 12 residues. CDR3 region: CASSLGGYEQYF. CDR3 coding DNA: TGTGCCAGCAGCTTGGGAGGCTACGAGCAGTACTTC.

The V and J genes are TRBV28 and TRBJ2-6; tentative D call: TRBD1 (6 bases). This CDR3 contains 15 residues. Per germline, CDR1 MDHEN and CDR2 SYDVKM. V was trimmed by 6 bases and J by 3 bases, leaving 12 bases between them. The CDR3 sequence: CASSRDIYGANVLTF. The CDR3 region has the DNA TGTGCCAGCAGCCGGGACATTTATGGGGCCAACGTCCTGACTTTC.

V gene TRBV7-2 combines with J gene TRBJ2-5; D unclear. V was pared by 5 bases and J by 2 bases, with 9 bases between. This CDR3 contains 13 residues. Germline CDR1 reads SGHTA; CDR2 reads FQGNSA. The CDR3 here is CASSLEEQETQYF. For the CDR3, the DNA is TGTGCCAGCAGCCTAGAGGAACAAGAGACCCAGTACTTC.

This clone was seen a handful of times. This chain connects TRBV5-4 to TRBJ1-1; TRBD1 aligns across 7 bases. The CDR3 has 14 amino acids. Trimming removed 3 bases from V and 4 bases from J; junction bases left unmatched: 6. The germline gives CDR1 SGHNT, CDR2 YYREEE (reference sequence). The CDR3 protein is CASSYIDRATEAFF. The CDR3, as DNA: TGTGCCAGCAGCTATATCGACAGGGCCACTGAAGCTTTCTTT.

The genes are TRBV5-4 and TRBJ1-1; 9 nucleotides align to TRBD1. The junction had 8 bases not matched to a gene; V was cut back by 7 bases and J by 4 bases. Germline-derived CDR1 and CDR2 are SGHNT and YYREEE (reference sequence). This CDR3 contains 14 residues. For the CDR3, the DNA is TGTGCCAGCCAACCGGGGGGACAGGGCACTGAAGCTTTCTTT. Its protein is CASQPGGQGTEAFF.

The rearrangement uses TRBV19 and TRBJ1-4; no clear D gene. The CDR3 is 13 residues long. V lost 4 bases to trimming and J lost 0 bases, with 3 bases between them. Germline assignment: CDR1 LNHDA and CDR2 SQIVND (reference sequence). The CDR3 protein is CASSTTTNEKLFF. Written as DNA, the CDR3 is TGTGCCAGTAGTACGACAACTAATGAAAAACTGTTTTTT.

Note on this clone: The sample has other DNA sequences that encode this CDR3 too. The chain is built from TRBV7-2 and TRBJ1-1, with no clear D. V was trimmed by 1 base and J by 1 base, leaving 7 bases between them. There are 14 residues in the CDR3. Germline values: CDR1 SGHTA, CDR2 FQGNSA. The CDR3 region is CASSLVYRNTEAFF. CDR3 nucleotide sequence: TGTGCCAGCAGCTTAGTTTATCGGAACACTGAAGCTTTCTTT. Full variable domain (missing parts from reference TRBV7-2 and TRBJ1-1): GAGVSQSPSNKVTEKGKDVELRCDPISGHTALYWYRQSLGQGLEFLIYFQGNSAPDKSGLPSDRFSAERTGGSVSTLTIQRTQQEDSAVYLCASSLVYRNTEAFFGQGTRLTVV.

The rearrangement joins TRBV5-1 to TRBJ2-1; 9 positions agree with TRBD1. The germline CDR1 and CDR2 sequences are SGHRS and YFSETQ. The J segment lost 3 bases and the V segment lost 4 bases, leaving 5 bases of the junction unmatched. The CDR3 extends over 15 amino acids. The CDR3 is CASSPGQGVYNEQFF. In nucleotides, the CDR3 is TGCGCCAGCAGCCCGGGACAGGGAGTCTACAATGAGCAGTTCTTC.

V is TRBV5-1 and J is TRBJ2-7; unclear D gene. The CDR3 is made up of 12 amino acids. Trimming stripped 3 bases from V and 3 bases from J, with 7 bases between. Per germline, CDR1 SGHRS and CDR2 YFSETQ. CDR3 DNA sequence: TGCGCCAGCAGCTCCGTGGGCTACGAGCAGTACTTC. It translates to CASSSVGYEQYF.

The J gene is TRBJ1-2, the V gene TRBV28; D is uncertain. Germline CDR1 reads MDHEN; CDR2 reads SYDVKM. Trimming pared 5 bases from V and 4 bases from J, leaving 11 bases between. The CDR3 contains 13 residues. CDR3 amino acids: CASSRNGRYGYTF. CDR3 DNA sequence: TGTGCCAGCAGTAGGAACGGTCGCTATGGCTACACCTTC.

This clone was seen just once. The CDR3 reads CASSSPTREGNTIYF. The CDR3 DNA is TGTGCCAGCAGCTCCCCGACAAGGGAGGGAAACACCATATATTTT. This sequence joins TRBV7-3 and TRBJ1-3, with no clear D. The CDR3 runs 15 residues. The V gene lost 4 bases and the J gene lost 4 bases, with 14 bases spanning the gap. Germline CDR1 SGHTA, CDR2 FQGTGA.